The clone carrying this TCR beta chain was recorded a few times. MiXCR, applied by TCRdb to the 5' RACE reads, yields one record per CDR3 protein. Here the sample spans some 500,000 distinct CDR3 sequences, about 14% being singletons. CDR1 and CDR2 (germline): MDHEN, SYDVKM. The length of the CDR3 is 11 residues. V was clipped by 6 bases and J by 4 bases, with 4 bases between them. This sample is part of a study of identical twins. This sample was also put to use in a study of yellow fever vaccine responses in identical twins.

The V call is TRBV28, the J call TRBJ2-1; D unresolved. This TCR came from a woman aged 18-29 years in good health. Material for sequencing was CD4+ T cells sorted from blood. The CDR3, as DNA: TGTGCCAGCAGGAATTACAATGAGCAGTTCTTC. Residues: CASRNYNEQFF. Drawing the rest from reference TRBV28 and TRBJ2-1, the complete variable domain is DVKVTQSSRYLVKRTGEKVFLECVQDMDHENMFWYRQDPGLGLRLIYFSYDVKMKEKGDIPEGYSVSREKKERFSLILESASTNQTSMYLCASRNYNEQFFGPGTRLTVL.